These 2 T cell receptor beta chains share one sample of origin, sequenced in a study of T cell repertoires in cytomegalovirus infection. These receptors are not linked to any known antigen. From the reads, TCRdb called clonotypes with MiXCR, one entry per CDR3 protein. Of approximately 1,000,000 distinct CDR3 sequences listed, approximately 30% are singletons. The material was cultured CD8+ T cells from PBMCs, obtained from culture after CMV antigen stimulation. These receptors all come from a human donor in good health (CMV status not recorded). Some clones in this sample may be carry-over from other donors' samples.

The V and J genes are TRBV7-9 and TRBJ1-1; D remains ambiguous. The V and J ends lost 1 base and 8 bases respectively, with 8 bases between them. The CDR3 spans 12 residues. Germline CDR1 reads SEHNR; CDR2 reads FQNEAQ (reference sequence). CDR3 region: CASSLVYLEAFF. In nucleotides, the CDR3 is TGTGCCAGCAGCTTAGTCTATTTGGAAGCTTTCTTT.

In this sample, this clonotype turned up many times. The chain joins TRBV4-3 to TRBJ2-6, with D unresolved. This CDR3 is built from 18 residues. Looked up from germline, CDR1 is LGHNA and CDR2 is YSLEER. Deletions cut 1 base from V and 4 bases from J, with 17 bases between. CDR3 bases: TGCGCCAGCAGCCAAGGTAACAGACCGGAGTGGGGGGCCAACGTCCTGACTTTC. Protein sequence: CASSQGNRPEWGANVLTF.